Following are 23 T cell receptor beta chains from one sample sequenced in a study of T cells after yellow fever vaccination. TCRdb processed the 5' RACE reads anew with MiXCR; each CDR3 protein has one entry. Of hundreds of thousands of distinct CDR3 sequences in the sample, less than 15% were seen once. The sequences come from PBMCs, collected on the day of the yellow fever booster vaccination. The receptor set was obtained from a man aged 30-40 years who received the YFV17D yellow fever vaccine.

This clonotype was detected a few times. V and J are TRBV7-2 and TRBJ2-5, with D possibly being TRBD2 (5 bases). Germline V gene data show CDR1 as SGHTA and CDR2 as FQGNSA. Trimming pared 1 base from V and 5 bases from J, leaving 14 bases between. The CDR3 is made up of 15 amino acids. The chain's CDR3 is CASSLGGLLAETQYF. The CDR3, as DNA: TGTGCCAGCAGCTTAGGCGGACTTCTGGCCGAGACCCAGTACTTC.

In this sample, this clonotype turned up a few times. The chain employs TRBV19 and TRBJ1-5; D unresolved. The CDR3 runs to 16 residues. V was pared by 4 bases and J by 7 bases, with 20 bases between. Germline V gene lookup returns CDR1 LNHDA and CDR2 SQIVND (reference sequence). The CDR3 here is CASSTGKLGIGQPQHF. CDR3 coding DNA: TGTGCCAGTAGTACGGGAAAATTAGGGATAGGCCAGCCCCAGCATTTT. The full variable domain, in which reference TRBV19 and TRBJ1-5 provide the parts outside the CDR3, is DGGITQSPKYLFRKEGQNVTLSCEQNLNHDAMYWYRQDPGQGLRLIYYSQIVNDFQKGDIAEGYSVSREKKESFPLTVTSAQKNPTAFYLCASSTGKLGIGQPQHFGDGTRLSIL.

The genes are TRBV24-1 and TRBJ2-5, with 7 nucleotides matching TRBD1. Germline V gives CDR1 KGHDR, CDR2 SFDVKD. The CDR3 covers 14 residues. J was trimmed by 5 bases and V by 7 bases; bases with no gene match: 9. CDR3 in DNA: TGTGCCACCAGACAGACAGGGTCTGGGGAGACCCAGTACTTC. Protein: CATRQTGSGETQYF.

The chain joins TRBV7-3 to TRBJ1-1; no clear D gene. Trimming removed 1 base at V and 3 bases at J, with 9 bases between. Germline V gives CDR1 SGHTA, CDR2 FQGTGA. This CDR3 is 14 amino acids long. CDR3 in amino acids: CASSLMAGDTEAFF. The CDR3 DNA sequence: TGTGCCAGCAGCTTAATGGCTGGGGACACTGAAGCTTTCTTT.

This clonotype has only a few counts. The chain recombines TRBV6-4 with TRBJ2-1; D not resolved. The CDR3 contains 15 residues. Trimming pared 9 bases from V and 4 bases from J, leaving 19 bases between. CDR1 and CDR2 from the germline V gene are MRHNA and SNTAGT. CDR3 in DNA: TGTGCCAGTAGGCAAGACCCTGTCCTATACAATGAGCAGTTCTTC. Amino acid sequence: CASRQDPVLYNEQFF.

This clonotype was seen a handful of times. This chain links TRBV5-1 with TRBJ2-5; possibly TRBD1 or TRBD2 for D (6 bases each). V was cut by 4 bases and J by 5 bases, with 18 bases left in between. This CDR3 spans 15 amino acids. Germline loops: CDR1 SGHRS, CDR2 YFSETQ. The CDR3 DNA follows: TGCGCCAGCAGCCGGGGGCAACCCTTACAGGAGACCCAGTACTTC. Translated, it gives CASSRGQPLQETQYF.

The chain employs TRBV25-1 and TRBJ2-3; no reliable D call. Per germline, CDR1 MGHDK and CDR2 SYGVNS. The germline V and J ends were trimmed by 7 bases and 0 bases, with 11 bases remaining between them. This CDR3 has 14 residues. CDR3 DNA sequence: TGTGCCAGCACCGGTTACACTAGCACAGATACGCAGTATTTT. This sequence encodes CASTGYTSTDTQYF.

A few counts support this clonotype. This chain joins TRBV7-6 and TRBJ2-7; no reliable D call. Germline V gene lookup returns CDR1 SGHVS and CDR2 FNYEAQ. V was trimmed by 2 bases and J by 5 bases, leaving 10 bases between them. This CDR3 comprises 13 residues. CDR3 sequence reads: CASSLTYSDEQYF. CDR3 nucleotide sequence: TGTGCCAGCAGCTTAACGTACAGTGACGAGCAGTACTTC.

This chain joins TRBV10-2 and TRBJ2-7; 7 bases align to TRBD1. After removal of 4 bases from V and 5 bases from J, the junction contained 11 bases not matched to a gene. The CDR3 has 15 residues. The V gene's germline CDR1 is WSHSY and CDR2 SAAADI. The CDR3 reads CASSGFRGRNDEQYF. CDR3 sequence (DNA): TGCGCCAGCAGTGGCTTTAGGGGGCGCAACGACGAGCAGTACTTC.

The CDR3 reads CSARDKASGRADTQYF. DNA for the CDR3: TGCAGTGCTAGAGATAAGGCTAGCGGGAGAGCAGATACGCAGTATTTT. The rearrangement joins TRBV20-1 to TRBJ2-3, with 10 bases identical to TRBD2. The CDR3 has 16 residues. In germline, CDR1 is DFQATT, CDR2 SNEGSKA (reference sequence). V lost 0 bases, J lost 4 bases, and 7 bases stayed unmatched.

This chain connects TRBV6-2 or TRBV6-3 to TRBJ2-4; 9 bases map to TRBD2. After removal of 5 bases from V and 1 base from J, the junction contained 21 bases not matched to a gene. The CDR3 is made up of 21 amino acids. In germline, CDR1 is MNHEY, CDR2 SVGEGT. This CDR3 is CASSPSIGVAGVGRAKNIQYF. The CDR3 DNA reads as TGTGCCAGCAGTCCATCAATTGGGGTAGCGGGAGTCGGTAGGGCCAAAAACATTCAGTACTTC.

This clonotype has just a few counts. The chain has TRBV9 and TRBJ2-7, with D possibly TRBD2 on 6 matching bases. Germline loops: CDR1 SGDLS, CDR2 YYNGEE. V lost 0 bases, J lost 4 bases, and 11 bases lay in between. There are 14 residues in the CDR3. As DNA, the CDR3 is TGTGCCAGCAGCGTAGACGGCGGGGTTTACGAGCAGTACTTC. Amino acids: CASSVDGGVYEQYF.

This clonotype occurred many times. The chain employs TRBV24-1 and TRBJ2-3; TRBD1 is a possible D gene (7 bases). The CDR3 loop spans 14 amino acids. With 7 bases removed from V and 2 bases from J, the gap between germline ends came to 12 bases. Germline V gives CDR1 KGHDR, CDR2 SFDVKD. In nucleotides, the CDR3 is TGTGCCACCAGGGAGGGACAGCACACAGATACGCAGTATTTT. It translates to CATREGQHTDTQYF.

A few counts support this clonotype. V usage is TRBV6-6 and J usage is TRBJ2-7; D is perhaps TRBD1 (5 bases). The CDR3 runs 12 residues. In germline, CDR1 is MNHNY, CDR2 SVGAGI (reference sequence). Deletions cut 2 bases from V and 5 bases from J, with 7 bases between. The CDR3 here is CASSYRTHEQYF. Here the CDR3 DNA reads TGTGCCAGCAGTTACAGGACACACGAGCAGTACTTC.

The rearrangement links TRBV20-1 to TRBJ1-1; 8 bases match TRBD1. Germline loops: CDR1 DFQATT, CDR2 SNEGSKA (reference sequence). J lost 2 bases, V lost 5 bases, and 13 bases had no gene match. The CDR3 runs 16 residues. In nucleotides, the CDR3 is TGCAGTGCTCCCCGGCAGGGGGCGTTTCTAAACACTGAAGCTTTCTTT. Protein sequence: CSAPRQGAFLNTEAFF.

CDR3 amino acids: CASIAGLPRAYNEQFF. CDR3 DNA: TGTGCCAGCATTGCTGGGCTCCCTCGTGCATACAATGAGCAGTTCTTC. V gene TRBV7-9 combines with J gene TRBJ2-1, with no clear D. This CDR3 region has 16 residues. V shed 7 bases and J shed 4 bases, with 20 bases lying between them. From germline, CDR1 is SEHNR and CDR2 FQNEAQ (reference sequence).

The sample holds a few counts of this clonotype. The chain couples TRBV7-2 to TRBJ2-1; no reliable D call. The V end lost 4 bases, the J end lost 7 bases, and 8 bases lay between the germline ends. This CDR3 spans 12 amino acids. CDR1 is SGHTA and CDR2 is FQGNSA in the germline V gene. The CDR3 spells CASSSPWNEQFF. In DNA form, the CDR3 reads TGTGCCAGCAGCTCGCCCTGGAATGAGCAGTTCTTC.

J is TRBJ2-5 and V is TRBV11-2; possible D gene TRBD1, 6 bases. V lost 3 bases to trimming and J lost 2 bases, with 16 bases between them. This CDR3 comprises 16 residues. Germline assignment: CDR1 SGHAT and CDR2 FQNNGV. Here the CDR3 reads CASSFGQGSGQETQYF. In nucleotides, the CDR3 is TGTGCCAGCAGCTTTGGGCAGGGGAGTGGACAAGAGACCCAGTACTTC. The full variable domain, completed using reference TRBV11-2 and TRBJ2-5, is EAGVAQSPRYKIIEKRQSVAFWCNPISGHATLYWYQQILGQGPKLLIQFQNNGVVDDSQLPKDRFSAERLKGVDSTLKIQPAKLEDSAVYLCASSFGQGSGQETQYFGPGTRLLVL.

This clonotype was seen only once. This rearrangement joins TRBV18 to TRBJ2-1, with 9 bases lining up with TRBD2. Germline values: CDR1 KGHSH, CDR2 LQKENI. Unmatched junction bases numbered 9, after V lost 6 bases and J lost 3 bases. The CDR3 is made up of 16 amino acids. The CDR3 DNA reads TGTGCCAGCTCGAGGGAAGCGGGAGGTTTCTACAATGAGCAGTTCTTC. Its translation: CASSREAGGFYNEQFF.

The genes are TRBV5-1 and TRBJ1-4; 7 bases fit TRBD1. The germline V gene has CDR1 SGHRS and CDR2 YFSETQ. The J segment lost 8 bases and the V segment lost 4 bases, leaving 8 bases of the junction unmatched. The CDR3 loop spans 14 amino acids. As DNA, the CDR3 is TGCGCCAGCAGCAAGGGACAGTCCCAGGAAAAACTGTTTTTT. It translates to CASSKGQSQEKLFF.

This clonotype was counted only a few times. The chain combines TRBV9 with TRBJ2-3, with 9 bases identical to TRBD1. The CDR3 is 13 amino acids. The germline CDR1 and CDR2 sequences are SGDLS and YYNGEE. The junction had 1 base not matched to a gene; V was cut back by 3 bases and J by 5 bases. CDR3 region: CASSEGQGDTQYF. DNA for the CDR3: TGTGCCAGCAGCGAGGGACAGGGAGATACGCAGTATTTT. Looking up the rest from reference TRBV9 and TRBJ2-3 gives the full variable domain: DSGVTQTPKHLITATGQRVTLRCSPRSGDLSVYWYQQSLDQGLQFLIQYYNGEERAKGNILERFSAQQFPDLHSELNLSSLELGDSALYFCASSEGQGDTQYFGPGTRLTVL.

Ten or more counts support this clonotype. This sequence joins TRBV5-1 and TRBJ2-1; 7 bases are shared with TRBD1. This CDR3 has 11 amino acids. The germline V gene encodes CDR1 SGHRS and CDR2 YFSETQ. The trim removed 2 bases at V and 13 bases at J, leaving 3 bases unmatched. CDR3 DNA: TGCGCCAGCAGCTTAGGGGGCATCCAGTTCTTC. Translation gives CASSLGGIQFF. Full variable domain (remainder filled in from reference TRBV5-1 and TRBJ2-1): KAGVTQTPRYLIKTRGQQVTLSCSPISGHRSVSWYQQTPGQGLQFLFEYFSETQRNKGNFPGRFSGRQFSNSRSEMNVSTLELGDSALYLCASSLGGIQFFGPGTRLTVL.

The chain couples TRBV9 to TRBJ2-2; 7 bases are a match to TRBD2. The trim removed 2 bases at V and 5 bases at J, leaving 9 bases unmatched. CDR1 is SGDLS, CDR2 YYNGEE, per germline. The CDR3 length is 16 residues. The CDR3 reads CASSVRGEGGTGELFF. The DNA for the CDR3 is TGTGCCAGCAGCGTCCGGGGGGAAGGAGGTACCGGGGAGCTGTTTTTT.